This T cell receptor beta chain was sequenced during a study of blood T cell repertoires in COVID-19. Study in general: Nucleic acid was either cDNA or gDNA, and it came from T cells, B-cell-depleted T cells, or PBMCs.

The V gene lost 4 bases and the J gene lost 8 bases, with 21 bases spanning the gap. The CDR3 loop spans 16 amino acids. CDR1 SGHRS and CDR2 YFSETQ come from the germline V gene. Participants classified as exposed had met a COVID-19 case within 2 weeks before study entry. Sequencing was performed with immunoSEQ multiplex PCR; in TCRdb, only in-frame clones are kept and a portion is missing. This table holds 210,000 or so clones, around 90% found once. The chain employs TRBV5-1 and TRBJ1-4; the D gene is possibly TRBD1 (5 bases). Sequencing used PBMCs or T cells enriched from blood (not recorded which). The TCR sequence derives from a woman in her twenties or thirties who had been exposed to COVID-19. This CDR3 is CASSNRPTARREKLFF. CDR3 nucleotide sequence: TGCGCCAGCAGCAATCGACCGACAGCCCGGCGGGAAAAACTGTTTTTT.